Listed here are 24 T cell receptor beta chains from one sample, sequenced in a study of blood T cell repertoires in COVID-19. Profiling relied on immunoSEQ multiplex PCR, and the TCRdb table lists in-frame clones only, not all of them. The sample carries about 260,000 clones, about 86% recorded once. Source material: peripheral blood. The receptors originated from a man in his thirties or forties with active or convalescent COVID-19.

This rearrangement joins TRBV2 to TRBJ2-5, with 12 bases that match TRBD2. V was pared by 6 bases and J by 5 bases, with 10 bases of the junction left unmatched. The CDR3 loop spans 16 amino acids. Germline loops: CDR1 SNHLY, CDR2 FYNNEI. CDR3 DNA: TGTGCCAGCAGCGGACTAGCGGGGCGGGAGAGGGAGACCCAGTACTTC. Its translation is CASSGLAGRERETQYF.

The chain links TRBV25-1 to TRBJ1-4; no firm D call. This CDR3 has 14 amino acids. The germline V and J ends were trimmed by 6 bases and 3 bases, with 11 bases remaining between them. CDR1 is MGHDK, CDR2 SYGVNS, per germline. CDR3 in DNA: TGTGCCAGCAGACGGACGGGATCTAATGAAAAACTGTTTTTT. This gives the protein CASRRTGSNEKLFF.

Concerning this clone: Its ends do not fully match the called genes, so a read error is possible. The J gene is TRBJ2-1, the V gene TRBV13; 7 bases align to TRBD1. The germline V gene has CDR1 PRHDT and CDR2 FYEKMQ (reference sequence). CDR3 length equals 13 residues. The CDR3 reads CASSSSWDSERFF. The CDR3 nucleotides read TGTGCCAGCAGCTCCTCATGGGACAGTGAGCGGTTCTTC.

V is TRBV9 and J is TRBJ1-1, with D hard to call. The germline V and J ends were trimmed by 0 bases and 1 base, with 10 bases remaining between them. There are 15 residues in the CDR3. CDR1 SGDLS and CDR2 YYNGEE come from the germline V gene. As DNA, the CDR3 is TGTGCCAGCAGCGTAGGAGGGTGGGGGAACACTGAAGCTTTCTTT. It specifies CASSVGGWGNTEAFF.

The rearrangement joins TRBV2 to TRBJ1-3; the D gene is possibly TRBD1 (6 bases). V shed 4 bases and J shed 0 bases, with 13 bases lying between them. The germline V gene has CDR1 SNHLY and CDR2 FYNNEI. The CDR3 loop spans 16 amino acids. This CDR3 is CASSVSGQYSGNTIYF. CDR3 DNA sequence: TGTGCCAGCAGTGTCTCTGGACAGTACTCTGGAAACACCATATATTTT.

This rearrangement joins TRBV6-5 to TRBJ1-1; no clear D gene. V lost 2 bases and J 12 bases, leaving 10 bases between the germline ends. The CDR3 has 11 amino acids. Germline V gene lookup returns CDR1 MNHEY and CDR2 SVGAGI. The CDR3 DNA follows: TGTGCCAGCAGTTACGCGGGGTTGTCTTTCTTT. Its protein product is CASSYAGLSFF.

J is TRBJ1-1 and V is TRBV5-1, with D possibly being TRBD1 (6 bases). The length of the CDR3 is 14 residues. V gave up 0 bases and J gave up 7 bases, with 13 bases separating them. Germline assignment: CDR1 SGHRS and CDR2 YFSETQ. The CDR3 DNA follows: TGCGCCAGCAGCTTGGCTCCAGGGGTCATTGAAGCTTTCTTT. It translates to CASSLAPGVIEAFF.

The V call is TRBV5-4, the J call TRBJ2-5; a possible D gene is TRBD2 (7 bases). The V gene's germline CDR1 is SGHNT and CDR2 YYREEE (reference sequence). CDR3 size: 15 residues. V gave up 0 bases and J gave up 0 bases, with 9 bases separating them. CDR3 sequence reads: CASSLGGGHQETQYF. DNA of the CDR3: TGTGCCAGCAGCTTGGGGGGGGGCCACCAAGAGACCCAGTACTTC.

The chain uses TRBV11-2 and TRBJ1-1; the D gene is possibly TRBD1 (6 bases). This CDR3 is built from 16 residues. V lost 1 base and J 0 bases, leaving 12 bases between the germline ends. The V gene's germline CDR1 is SGHAT and CDR2 FQNNGV. CDR3 residues: CASSLALAGVNTEAFF. Written as DNA, the CDR3 is TGTGCCAGCAGCTTAGCATTAGCAGGGGTGAACACTGAAGCTTTCTTT.

The chain couples TRBV24-1 to TRBJ2-7, with D unresolved. The germline CDR1 and CDR2 sequences are KGHDR and SFDVKD. Deletions cut 3 bases from V and 3 bases from J, with 5 bases between. This CDR3 comprises 12 residues. The CDR3 loop is CATSDGNYEQYF. The CDR3 nucleotides read TGTGCCACCAGTGATGGCAACTACGAGCAGTACTTC.

This chain joins TRBV13 and TRBJ1-4, with unresolved D. Trimming left V 3 bases short and J 10 bases short, with 18 bases between. The CDR3 sequence is 15 residues long. CDR1 PRHDT and CDR2 FYEKMQ come from the germline V gene (reference sequence). The CDR3 protein is CASSFSSGEGGKLFF. In nucleotides, the CDR3 is TGTGCCAGCAGCTTTTCCTCGGGAGAGGGTGGAAAACTGTTTTTT.

V and J are TRBV20-1 and TRBJ1-1; D gene uncertain. The germline V and J ends were trimmed by 3 bases and 4 bases, with 15 bases remaining between them. This CDR3 comprises 14 residues. Germline V gene data show CDR1 as DFQATT and CDR2 as SNEGSKA (reference sequence). The CDR3 reads CSASSVGVGTEAFF. CDR3 sequence (DNA): TGCAGTGCTAGTTCAGTCGGGGTGGGCACTGAAGCTTTCTTT.

V gene TRBV7-9 combines with J gene TRBJ2-5; 10 bases fit TRBD1. Trimming cost V 1 base and J 4 bases; bases outside gene matches: 3. CDR1 is SEHNR and CDR2 is FQNEAQ in the germline V gene (reference sequence). The CDR3 covers 15 residues. The CDR3 DNA sequence: TGTGCCAGCAGCTTAGGACAGGGGGCAAGAGAGACCCAGTACTTC. Translating gives CASSLGQGARETQYF.

V usage is TRBV6-6 and J usage is TRBJ2-2; 8 nucleotides line up with TRBD1. This CDR3 spans 16 amino acids. Losses at the gene ends were 5 bases for V and 5 bases for J; bases not matched to a gene: 10. CDR1 and CDR2 (germline): MNHNY, SVGAGI (reference sequence). DNA of the CDR3: TGTGCCAGCAGTGGGACAGGATACAGGGTAACCGGGGAGCTGTTTTTT. It translates to CASSGTGYRVTGELFF.

This chain uses TRBV5-4 with TRBJ1-2, with a possible D match to TRBD1 (5 bases). CDR1 and CDR2 (germline): SGHNT, YYREEE (reference sequence). The CDR3 runs 19 residues. V lost 6 bases and J 5 bases, leaving 32 bases between the germline ends. CDR3 residues: CASNHRFSGGRWEAYGYTF. The CDR3 nucleotides read TGTGCCAGCAATCACCGATTTTCGGGGGGACGCTGGGAAGCTTATGGCTACACCTTC. Based on the CDR3 plus reference TRBV5-4 and TRBJ1-2, the full variable domain is ETGVTQSPTHLIKTRGQQVTLRCSSQSGHNTVSWYQQALGQGPQFIFQYYREEENGRGNFPPRFSGLQFPNYSSELNVNALELDDSALYLCASNHRFSGGRWEAYGYTFGSGTRLTVV.

The genes are TRBV4-1 and TRBJ1-2, with D possibly matching TRBD1 (5 bases). Germline loops: CDR1 MGHRA, CDR2 YSYEKL. The CDR3 length is 13 residues. Deletions cut 1 base from V and 3 bases from J, with 6 bases between. CDR3: CASSQVGDYGYTF. In nucleotides, the CDR3 is TGCGCCAGCAGCCAAGTAGGGGACTATGGCTACACCTTC.

This chain joins TRBV29-1 and TRBJ2-1; 12 bases map to TRBD2. Germline V gene data show CDR1 as SQVTM and CDR2 as ANQGSEA. Unmatched junction bases numbered 4, after V lost 6 bases and J lost 4 bases. The CDR3 extends over 14 amino acids. In DNA form, the CDR3 reads TGCAGCGTCGTGACTAGCGGGGGATACAATGAGCAGTTCTTC. This codes for CSVVTSGGYNEQFF.

The J gene is TRBJ2-2, the V gene TRBV11-2; tentatively, D is TRBD2 (6 bases). Per germline, CDR1 SGHAT and CDR2 FQNNGV. Trimming removed 5 bases from V and 3 bases from J, with 19 bases in between. The CDR3 is 17 amino acids. This CDR3 reads CASSPGTAGPDTGELFF. CDR3 sequence (DNA): TGTGCCAGCAGCCCCGGGACGGCGGGGCCTGACACCGGGGAGCTGTTTTTT.

Regarding this clone: Other DNA sequences in the same sample also yield this CDR3. The chain joins TRBV5-1 to TRBJ1-6; TRBD1 agrees at 9 bases. Germline trimming cut 4 bases from V and 7 bases from J; bases unmatched to any gene: 6. Per the germline V gene, CDR1 is SGHRS and CDR2 is YFSETQ. This CDR3 has 15 residues. The CDR3 reads CASSPRTGENSPLHF. CDR3 bases: TGCGCCAGCAGCCCGAGGACAGGGGAGAATTCACCCCTCCACTTT.

This chain joins TRBV3-1 (or the pseudogene TRBV3-2) and TRBJ2-3, with a weak D call TRBD2 (5 bases). Trimming took off 0 bases at V and 1 base at J, with 8 bases between the two ends. CDR1 is LGHDT and CDR2 is YNNKEL in the germline V gene (reference sequence). The CDR3 length is 15 residues. CDR3: CASSQDGVGTDTQYF. For the CDR3, the DNA is TGTGCCAGCAGCCAAGACGGGGTCGGCACAGATACGCAGTATTTT.

The chain employs TRBV7-2 and TRBJ2-3; 11 bases fit TRBD2. Per germline, CDR1 SGHTA and CDR2 FQGNSA. The length of the CDR3 is 16 residues. Trimming took 5 bases from V and 4 from J; bases not matched to a gene: 8. The CDR3, as DNA: TGTGCCAGCAGCGCCAATAGCGGGGGGGCCGCAGATACGCAGTATTTT. Translation gives CASSANSGGAADTQYF. Supplemented by reference TRBV7-2 and TRBJ2-3, the full variable domain reads GAGVSQSPSNKVTEKGKDVELRCDPISGHTALYWYRQSLGQGLEFLIYFQGNSAPDKSGLPSDRFSAERTGGSVSTLTIQRTQQEDSAVYLCASSANSGGAADTQYFGPGTRLTVL.

This chain uses TRBV5-4 with TRBJ2-1; 13 bases fit TRBD2. V was pared by 4 bases and J by 4 bases, with 2 bases of the junction left unmatched. The germline CDR1 and CDR2 sequences are SGHNT and YYREEE (reference sequence). This CDR3 is 15 amino acids long. The CDR3 nucleotides are TGTGCCAGCAGCCGGACTAGCGGGGGATACAATGAGCAGTTCTTC. Protein product: CASSRTSGGYNEQFF.

The rearrangement links TRBV6-5 to TRBJ2-7, with a possible D match to TRBD1 (5 bases). Trimming took 5 bases from V and 6 from J, leaving 8 bases between them. CDR3 length equals 11 residues. CDR1 and CDR2 from the germline V gene are MNHEY and SVGAGI. The CDR3 sequence: CASSQGSEQYF. The DNA for the CDR3 is TGTGCCAGCAGTCAGGGTTCCGAGCAGTACTTC.

The chain uses TRBV27 and TRBJ2-3, with D perhaps TRBD2 (5 bases). Between the trimmed V and J ends, which lost 3 bases and 5 bases, there was a span of 9 bases. CDR1 and CDR2 from the germline V gene are MNHEY and SMNVEV (reference sequence). The CDR3 contains 13 residues. CDR3 in DNA: TGTGCCAGCAGTTTGGGAGCTATAGATACGCAGTATTTT. Translating gives CASSLGAIDTQYF.